Sequencing of this T cell receptor beta chain was carried out in a study of T cell responses to AZD1222 COVID-19 vaccine. Measured with immunoSEQ multiplex PCR; TCRdb has only the in-frame clones, and not every one. The repertoire has around 86,000 clones, around 90% of them found once; the top ten carry over 7.5%. V was clipped by 0 bases and J by 5 bases; unmatched bases: 4. Germline CDR1 is MGHRA and CDR2 is YSYEKL. The CDR3 extends over 15 amino acids. With respect to this clone: Its antigen is not known.

General study results and limits: Close to half of spike-specific TCRs reportedly recognize unmutated variant regions. Repertoires were sampled only after the peak T cell response. Clonal diversity was possibly underestimated, and the donors were mostly white British, with more females.

The source material was peripheral blood, sampled on day 0 of AZD1222 vaccination. V usage is TRBV4-1 and J usage is TRBJ2-5; 9 bases agree with TRBD2. The sequence was obtained from an adult in good health. CDR3 loop: CASSQESGGQETQYF. DNA of the CDR3: TGCGCCAGCAGCCAAGAGAGCGGGGGGCAGGAGACCCAGTACTTC.